This T cell receptor (beta chain) was captured by sequencing in a study of T cell repertoires in cytomegalovirus infection. Turning to the study itself: Public TCR beta signatures indicated both CMV infection and matching HLA type. Study-level points and caveats: The response measured ex vivo was dominated by TCR beta clonotypes (HLA-C-restricted and CMV-specific). Adding up the frequency of public TCR beta families identified people who carried CMV plus the relevant HLA.

This CDR3 spans 11 amino acids. With 6 bases removed from V and 8 bases from J, the gap between germline ends came to 8 bases. Germline values: CDR1 MDHEN, CDR2 SYDVKM. Only a few counts were recorded for this clonotype. No antigen is known for it. TCRdb re-called the reads through MiXCR, storing one row per CDR3 protein. The sample has 150,000 to 200,000 distinct CDR3 sequences, roughly an eighth seen once. Material: PBMCs. This sequence was found in a human donor in good health (CMV status not recorded). Some clones in this sample may be carry-over from other donors' samples. V and J are TRBV28 and TRBJ2-1; D is ambiguous. CDR3: CASSRSYEQFF. The CDR3 DNA is TGTGCCAGCAGCAGAAGTTATGAGCAGTTCTTC.